This T cell receptor (beta chain) comes out of a study of regulatory T cells in long-lasting Graves disease. With regard to this clonotype: As yet, its antigen is unknown. A far larger clone is a single base away, which makes a read error likely. In this CDR3 the conserved last residue, phenylalanine or tryptophan, is missing, so a read error is likely.

Germline V gives CDR1 MNHEY, CDR2 SVGAGI. The CDR3 has 15 amino acids. To make TCR beta libraries, researchers used iRepertoire HTBI primers and Arm-PCR of CDR3 regions. MiXCR was run by TCRdb on the multiplex PCR reads, yielding one entry per CDR3 protein. Of a few hundred thousand distinct CDR3 sequences in the sample, 20% were seen once. Time point specified: newly diagnosed GD, antithyroid drugs for less than 3 months. Extracted PBMC RNA gave rise to the TCR library. Diagnoses of Graves' disease were made by American Thyroid Association guidelines. Peripheral blood, at approximately 9 milliliters, went into EDTA tubes. Findings and caveats of the study: Sample size was small, which may have lowered accuracy. New patients shared approximately 1,000 public clonotypes, and persistent patients shared more, with 2,500 to 3,000.

The sequence came from a female donor with Graves disease. V and J are TRBV6-5 and TRBJ2-1; 7 bases are shared with TRBD2. TRBJ2-5 explains the end of the DNA better; the J call may be wrong. The sample was peripheral blood mononuclear cells (PBMCs), taken at new diagnosis, from a patient treated with antithyroid drugs. CDR3 loop: CASSYPSGGLETQYL. CDR3 nucleotides: TGTGCCAGCAGTTACCCTAGCGGAGGCTTAGAGACCCAGTACCTC.